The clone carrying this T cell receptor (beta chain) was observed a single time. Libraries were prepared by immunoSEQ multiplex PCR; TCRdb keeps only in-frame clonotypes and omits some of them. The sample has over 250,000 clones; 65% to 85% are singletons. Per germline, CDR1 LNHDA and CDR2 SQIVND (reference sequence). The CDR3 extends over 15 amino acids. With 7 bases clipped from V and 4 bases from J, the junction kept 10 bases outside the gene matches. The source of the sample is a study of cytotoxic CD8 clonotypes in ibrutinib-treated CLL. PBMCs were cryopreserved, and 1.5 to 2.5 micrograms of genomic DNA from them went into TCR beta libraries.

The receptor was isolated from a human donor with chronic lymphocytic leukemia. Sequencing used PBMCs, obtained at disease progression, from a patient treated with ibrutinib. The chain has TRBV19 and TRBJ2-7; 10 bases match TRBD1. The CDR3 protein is CASIGATGGSYEQYF. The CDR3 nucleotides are TGTGCCAGTATCGGGGCGACAGGGGGCTCTTACGAGCAGTACTTC. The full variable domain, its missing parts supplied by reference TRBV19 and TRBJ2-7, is DGGITQSPKYLFRKEGQNVTLSCEQNLNHDAMYWYRQDPGQGLRLIYYSQIVNDFQKGDIAEGYSVSREKKESFPLTVTSAQKNPTAFYLCASIGATGGSYEQYFGPGTRLTVT.